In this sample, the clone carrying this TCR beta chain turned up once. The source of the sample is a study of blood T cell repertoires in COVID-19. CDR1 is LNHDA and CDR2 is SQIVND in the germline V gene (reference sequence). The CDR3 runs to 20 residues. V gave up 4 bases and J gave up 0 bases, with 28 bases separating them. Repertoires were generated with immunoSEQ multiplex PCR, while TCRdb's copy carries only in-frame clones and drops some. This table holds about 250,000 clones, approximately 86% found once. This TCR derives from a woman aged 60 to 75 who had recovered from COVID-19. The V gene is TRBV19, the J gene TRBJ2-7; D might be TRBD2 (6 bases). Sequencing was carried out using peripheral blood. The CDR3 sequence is CASSRKRAGQHARGSYEQYF. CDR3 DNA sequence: TGTGCCAGTAGTAGAAAAAGGGCGGGGCAGCACGCCAGAGGCTCCTACGAGCAGTACTTC.